A selection of T cell receptor beta chains follows, all from one sample in a study of T cell repertoires in cytomegalovirus infection. No antigen has been assigned to these receptors. TCRdb fed the reads into MiXCR, producing one record per CDR3 protein. The sample holds fewer than 850,000 distinct CDR3 sequences; roughly 29% are singletons and the top ten take 13%. The specimen was cultured CD8+ T cells from PBMCs, collected from culture after CMV antigen stimulation. The receptor source for this set is a human donor in good health (CMV status not recorded). Some clones in this sample may be carry-over from other donors' samples. Each CDR3 is given with its conserved first and last residue. Each record gives: V gene, D gene, clone size, J gene, CDR3 protein, CDR3 DNA. D genes are given only for firm matches. Clone size is stated in some rows and not others, as once, few, many or a class when expanded.

>TRBV27|-|-|TRBJ2-2
CASSSLHPAGGELFF
TGTGCCAGCAGTTCGTTGCACCCCGCTGGCGGGGAGCTGTTTTTT
>TRBV29-1|TRBD1|-|TRBJ2-2
CSVVGTGGSTGELFF
TGCAGCGTTGTTGGGACAGGGGGGAGTACCGGGGAGCTGTTTTTT
>TRBV19|TRBD2|-|TRBJ2-3
CASSISGITDTQYF
TGTGCCAGTAGTATAAGCGGGATAACAGATACGCAGTATTTT
>TRBV15|-|few|TRBJ2-7
CATSSRPYEQYF
TGTGCCACCAGCAGCCGGCCCTACGAGCAGTACTTC
>TRBV7-9|-|-|TRBJ1-2
CASSLGGLKEGYTF
TGTGCCAGCAGCTTAGGGGGTTTAAAGGAAGGCTACACCTTC
>TRBV7-3|-|-|TRBJ2-1
CASSLGWGYGDEQFF
TGTGCCAGCAGCCTCGGGTGGGGGTACGGGGATGAGCAGTTCTTC
>TRBV12-3/TRBV12-4|TRBD1|few|TRBJ1-3
CASRAGQGRNTIYF
TGTGCCAGCAGAGCCGGACAGGGCAGAAACACCATATATTTT
>TRBV12-3/TRBV12-4|-|-|TRBJ2-7
CASNLIRGSSYEQYF
TGTGCCAGCAATTTAATACGTGGGAGCTCCTACGAGCAGTACTTC
>TRBV10-3|TRBD1|few|TRBJ1-1
CAISEGQANTEAFF
TGTGCCATCAGTGAGGGACAGGCGAACACTGAAGCTTTCTTT
>TRBV6-5|TRBD1|-|TRBJ1-5
CASSYFTGEFSNQPQHF
TGTGCCAGCAGTTACTTTACAGGGGAATTCAGCAATCAGCCCCAGCATTTT
>TRBV19|TRBD1|-|TRBJ1-1
CASSMTGRYTEAFF
TGTGCCAGTAGTATGACAGGGAGGTACACTGAAGCTTTCTTT
>TRBV6-1|-|once|TRBJ1-5
CASSEAPPTGGQPQHF
TGTGCCAGCAGTGAAGCGCCGCCCACCGGCGGTCAGCCCCAGCATTTT
>TRBV2|-|-|TRBJ1-1
CASKRWLNTEAFF
TGTGCCAGCAAAAGGTGGCTGAACACTGAAGCTTTCTTT
>TRBV19|-|-|TRBJ2-2
CAGTLPTGELFF
TGTGCCGGTACTCTCCCGACCGGGGAGCTGTTTTTT
>TRBV7-6|-|-|TRBJ1-5
CASSLGALTGGNQPQHF
TGTGCCAGCAGCTTAGGGGCTCTGACAGGTGGAAATCAGCCCCAGCATTTT
>TRBV28|-|-|TRBJ1-2
CASSRRGGIFNYGYTF
TGTGCCAGCAGCCGACGGGGGGGCATTTTTAACTATGGCTACACCTTC
>TRBV7-8|-|many|TRBJ2-3
CASTLRPGTPVNTQYF
TGTGCCAGCACCCTCCGGCCCGGGACACCCGTAAATACGCAGTATTTT
>TRBV6-2/TRBV6-3|TRBD1|-|TRBJ1-2
CASMGDRPYGYTF
TGTGCCAGCATGGGGGACAGGCCTTATGGCTACACCTTC
>TRBV6-1|-|-|TRBJ2-7
CASSDLRQANPYEQYF
TGTGCCAGCAGTGACTTGCGTCAGGCTAATCCCTACGAGCAGTACTTC
>TRBV19|-|-|TRBJ1-1
CASSILVNTEAFF
TGTGCCAGTAGTATTTTGGTGAACACTGAAGCTTTCTTT
>TRBV29-1|-|-|TRBJ1-2
CSVEGSGANGYTF
TGCAGCGTTGAAGGGTCCGGGGCGAATGGCTACACCTTC
>TRBV19|-|-|TRBJ2-1
CASSIGGNNEQFF
TGTGCCAGTAGTATTGGGGGAAACAATGAGCAGTTCTTC
>TRBV20-1|TRBD1|-|TRBJ1-2
CSARLGQGRFGYTF
TGCAGTGCTCGATTGGGACAGGGTCGGTTTGGCTACACCTTC
>TRBV5-5|-|-|TRBJ2-7
CASSLERDASYEQYF
TGTGCCAGCAGCTTGGAGCGAGATGCTTCCTACGAGCAGTACTTC